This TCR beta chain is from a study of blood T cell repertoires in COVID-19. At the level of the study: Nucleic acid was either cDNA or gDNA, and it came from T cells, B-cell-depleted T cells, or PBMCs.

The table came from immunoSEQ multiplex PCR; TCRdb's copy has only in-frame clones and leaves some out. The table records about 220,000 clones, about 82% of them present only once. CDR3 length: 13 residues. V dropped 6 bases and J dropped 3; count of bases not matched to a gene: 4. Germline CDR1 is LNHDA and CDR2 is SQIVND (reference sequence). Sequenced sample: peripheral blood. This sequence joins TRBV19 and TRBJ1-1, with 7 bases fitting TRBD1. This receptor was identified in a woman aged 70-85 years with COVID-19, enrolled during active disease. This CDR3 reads CASRQDRDTEAFF. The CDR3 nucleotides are TGTGCCAGTAGACAAGACAGGGACACTGAAGCTTTCTTT.